Listed here are 9 T cell receptor beta chains from one sample, sequenced in a study of cytomegalovirus exposure and HLA in healthy donors. Primers for the PCR totalled 60 Vbeta and 13 Jbeta. Produced via immunoSEQ multiplex PCR; TCRdb's table is partial and in-frame only. The sample includes some 140,000 clones, approximately 78% of them seen just once. The sample was PBMCs. These receptor sequences come from a woman aged 45-65 years in good health and CMV-seropositive.

V gene TRBV5-6 combines with J gene TRBJ2-7, with a possible D match to TRBD2 (7 bases). CDR1 is SGHDT, CDR2 YYEEEE, per germline. Trimming pared 3 bases from V and 0 bases from J, leaving 19 bases between. The CDR3 is 17 amino acids. The CDR3 spells CASSSWGGGDNSYEQYF. Written as DNA, the CDR3 is TGTGCCAGCAGCTCTTGGGGTGGGGGGGACAACTCCTACGAGCAGTACTTC.

V usage is TRBV6-4 and J usage is TRBJ2-1; perhaps TRBD2 as D (6 bases). CDR3 length equals 16 residues. From germline, CDR1 is MRHNA and CDR2 SNTAGT. The ends were cut back, 0 bases at V and 1 base at J, with 10 bases in the middle. The CDR3 nucleotides are TGTGCCAGCAGTGACTCTCCGGGAGTTTCCTACAATGAGCAGTTCTTC. Translating gives CASSDSPGVSYNEQFF.

V is TRBV9 and J is TRBJ2-1; a weak D match, TRBD2 (6 bases). Trimming stripped 4 bases from V and 5 bases from J, with 13 bases between. The CDR3 extends over 14 amino acids. Germline loops: CDR1 SGDLS, CDR2 YYNGEE. CDR3 region: CASSPEPGDNEQFF. In DNA, the CDR3 is TGTGCCAGCAGCCCCGAACCGGGGGACAATGAGCAGTTCTTC.

The chain links TRBV6-6 to TRBJ2-1; the match to TRBD2 covers 14 bases. Germline values: CDR1 MNHNY, CDR2 SVGAGI (reference sequence). This CDR3 has 15 amino acids. The V segment lost 5 bases and the J segment 12 bases; nucleotides outside the gene matches: 9. The CDR3 nucleotides are TGTGCCAGCAGTGCGACTAGCGGGGGGGCATCTAGGCAGTTCTTC. Its translation: CASSATSGGASRQFF.

The chain couples TRBV6-5 to TRBJ1-2; D is possibly TRBD1 (5 bases). The germline V and J ends were trimmed by 2 bases and 8 bases, with 18 bases remaining between them. The CDR3 covers 15 residues. Germline V lookup: CDR1 MNHEY, CDR2 SVGAGI. Written as DNA, the CDR3 is TGTGCCAGCAGTTACGGGGGGGAGGGACTAGGCGGCTACACCTTC. Its translation: CASSYGGEGLGGYTF.

CDR3 amino acids: CASSFSPGGSGTEAFF. The CDR3 DNA is TGCGCCAGCAGCTTTTCACCAGGGGGCAGCGGAACTGAAGCTTTCTTT. The rearrangement joins TRBV5-1 to TRBJ1-1, with 8 bases lining up with TRBD1. The trim removed 2 bases at V and 5 bases at J, leaving 11 bases unmatched. CDR1 SGHRS and CDR2 YFSETQ come from the germline V gene. This CDR3 spans 16 amino acids.

This chain's CDR3 is CASSLRQGRYGYTF. The CDR3 DNA reads TGTGCCAGCAGCCTAAGACAGGGGCGATATGGCTACACCTTC. This chain uses TRBV7-2 with TRBJ1-2, with TRBD1 identical over 8 bases. The J segment lost 5 bases and the V segment lost 5 bases, leaving 7 bases of the junction unmatched. Per germline, CDR1 SGHTA and CDR2 FQGNSA. The CDR3 runs 14 residues.

Note on this clone: The junction departs from germline at one end; a sequencing error may be responsible. The chain recombines TRBV5-4 with TRBJ2-1; TRBD2 is a possible D gene (7 bases). CDR3 size: 14 residues. CDR1 and CDR2 (germline): SGHNT, YYREEE (reference sequence). Here the CDR3 reads CASTLEGGVYEQFF. The CDR3 coding sequence is TGTGCCAGCACCTTGGAGGGGGGGGTATATGAGCAGTTCTTC.

The J gene is TRBJ1-2, the V gene TRBV7-2; TRBD1 agrees at 7 bases. The V and J ends lost 2 bases and 0 bases, in that order; junction bases with no gene match: 6. The germline V gene has CDR1 SGHTA and CDR2 FQGNSA. This CDR3 has 16 residues. The CDR3 sequence: CASSLFRDSPNYGYTF. The CDR3 bases are TGTGCCAGCAGCTTATTTAGGGACAGCCCTAACTATGGCTACACCTTC.